The clone carrying this T cell receptor beta chain came up once. Its antigen is currently unknown. CDR3 length: 15 amino acids. CDR1 and CDR2 from the germline V gene are SGHTA and FQGNSA. Trimming pared 2 bases from V and 5 bases from J, leaving 12 bases between. The sample is drawn from a study of cytomegalovirus exposure and HLA in healthy donors. Study-wide background: In a previous analysis, more than 90 million unique TCR beta sequences were found from roughly 200 million T cells.

General study findings and limits: A later examination showed that TCR association rates differed by HLA locus, with DRB1 most and HLA-C fewest. Later on, an analysis tied 15,000 or so TCR beta sequences to HLA alleles at 0.05 false discovery rate. The study labeled more than 150 TCR beta chains cytomegalovirus-associated.

PCR used 60 Vbeta primers and 13 Jbeta primers. Produced via immunoSEQ multiplex PCR; TCRdb's table is partial and in-frame only. The table records 190,000 or so clones, roughly 78% of them present only once. This chain joins TRBV7-2 and TRBJ1-4; possible D gene TRBD1, 6 bases. The sequence was collected from a boy younger than 18 in good health and CMV-seronegative. Source material: PBMCs. CDR3 region: CASSLQGSRNEKLFF. The DNA for the CDR3 is TGTGCCAGCAGCTTACAGGGGTCCAGAAATGAAAAACTGTTTTTT.